A single sample is the source of the 31 T cell receptor beta chains below, sequenced in a study of Graves' ophthalmopathy and Graves' hyperthyroidism. As the template, RNA transcripts were used to amplify TCR beta CDR3 regions. The first round was an RT-PCR with HTBI primers, and the second round was a multiplex PCR. TCRdb redid the calling of the multiplex PCR reads with MiXCR, one entry per CDR3 protein. The data contain 900,000 to 1,200,000 distinct CDR3 sequences, less than 45% of them singletons. Sequenced material: peripheral blood or thyroid tissue (not recorded which). The source is an adult man with Graves' hyperthyroidism.

This clonotype has more than one count but fewer than ten. The V gene is TRBV10-3, the J gene TRBJ1-2; D perhaps matches TRBD1 (5 bases). The CDR3 runs 11 residues. The V gene's germline CDR1 is ENHRY and CDR2 SYGVKD. With 10 bases removed from V and 8 bases from J, the gap between germline ends came to 14 bases. The CDR3 loop reads CASRHYRGYTF. CDR3 coding DNA: TGTGCCAGCAGACATTACAGGGGCTACACCTTC.

This clonotype was seen at least ten times. The chain employs TRBV2 and TRBJ1-4; 7 bases align to TRBD1. CDR1 is SNHLY, CDR2 FYNNEI, per germline. V gave up 6 bases and J gave up 8 bases; unmatched junction bases: 9. CDR3 length equals 14 residues. CDR3 residues: CASSRPTGSEKLFF. CDR3 DNA sequence: TGTGCCAGCAGCCGACCGACAGGGTCGGAAAAACTGTTTTTT.

The sample holds a few counts of this clonotype. The chain links TRBV5-6 to TRBJ2-7, with 8 bases fitting TRBD2. The CDR3 has 15 residues. J gave up 4 bases and V 0 bases, and 6 bases lay outside the gene matches. Looked up from germline, CDR1 is SGHDT and CDR2 is YYEEEE. The CDR3 DNA follows: TGTGCCAGCAGCTTGGCGACGGGGGGGCCGTACGAGCAGTACTTC. Amino acid sequence: CASSLATGGPYEQYF. Full variable domain (missing parts from reference TRBV5-6 and TRBJ2-7): DAGVTQSPTHLIKTRGQQVTLRCSPKSGHDTVSWYQQALGQGPQFIFQYYEEEERQRGNFPDRFSGHQFPNYSSELNVNALLLGDSALYLCASSLATGGPYEQYFGPGTRLTVT.

Note on this clonotype: Since a much larger clone is just one base distant, this may be a read error. CDR3 region: CASSEGGSIQNF. In nucleotides, the CDR3 is TGTGCCAGCAGTGAGGGGGGCAGCATCCAGAACTTT. The J gene is TRBJ1-1, the V gene TRBV6-5; possible D gene TRBD1, 6 bases. The CDR3 covers 12 residues. Germline V gene data show CDR1 as MNHEY and CDR2 as SVGAGI.

V is TRBV9 and J is TRBJ2-5; 11 positions match TRBD2. CDR3 length: 16 residues. Per germline, CDR1 SGDLS and CDR2 YYNGEE. J lost 5 bases, V lost 4 bases, and 10 bases had no gene match. In DNA, the CDR3 is TGTGCCAGCAGCCAAGAAGGACTAGCGGGTGTTGAGACCCAGTACTTC. This sequence encodes CASSQEGLAGVETQYF.

This clonotype was detected only once. The V gene is TRBV9, the J gene TRBJ1-2; possibly TRBD1 for D (5 bases). The germline V gene encodes CDR1 SGDLS and CDR2 YYNGEE. V was trimmed by 3 bases and J by 2 bases, leaving 11 bases between them. CDR3 length equals 14 residues. Here the CDR3 DNA reads TGTGCCAGCAGCGCGGAAACAGGCAACTATGGCTACACCTTC. It specifies CASSAETGNYGYTF.

This chain links TRBV7-2 with TRBJ2-2; TRBD1 matches 9 bases. The CDR3 extends over 13 amino acids. The V gene's germline CDR1 is SGHTA and CDR2 FQGNSA. The ends lost 11 bases at V and 10 bases at J; junction bases unmatched: 11. CDR3 coding DNA: TGTGCCGGGCGACAGGGGGACGACGAGGAGCTGTTTTTT. Its protein is CAGRQGDDEELFF.

At least ten counts were recorded for this clonotype. The chain links TRBV6-6 to TRBJ2-5, with 9 bases lining up with TRBD1. CDR1 is MNHNY, CDR2 SVGAGI, per germline (reference sequence). V trimming: 6 bases; J trimming: 1 base; junction bases outside the gene matches: 3. CDR3 length: 14 residues. The CDR3, as DNA: TGTGCCAGCAGAACGACAGGGGGCCAAGAGACCCAGTACTTC. Amino acids: CASRTTGGQETQYF.

The CDR3 spells CSASLRSSGREREQYF. CDR3 bases: TGCAGTGCTAGCTTAAGATCTAGCGGGAGGGAGCGCGAGCAGTACTTC. This sequence joins TRBV20-1 and TRBJ2-7, with 12 bases matching TRBD2. V lost 3 bases to trimming and J lost 6 bases; unmatched junction nucleotides: 12. This CDR3 contains 16 residues. Looked up from germline, CDR1 is DFQATT and CDR2 is SNEGSKA (reference sequence).

This clonotype was seen many times. This rearrangement joins TRBV7-2 to TRBJ2-7; D may be TRBD2 (6 bases). Looked up from germline, CDR1 is SGHTA and CDR2 is FQGNSA. The CDR3 extends over 16 amino acids. Trimming removed 4 bases from V and 4 bases from J, with 20 bases in between. CDR3 protein: CASSSRMAGTSYEQYF. The CDR3 nucleotides read TGTGCCAGCAGCTCTAGGATGGCGGGAACATCGTACGAGCAGTACTTC.

The CDR3 loop is CASYSRGQGSGGYTF. The DNA of the CDR3 is TGTGCCAGTTATTCCCGTGGACAGGGGTCCGGTGGCTACACCTTC. The J gene is TRBJ1-2, the V gene TRBV6-5; 9 positions match TRBD1. From germline, CDR1 is MNHEY and CDR2 SVGAGI. The V and J ends lost 9 bases and 7 bases, in that order; junction bases with no gene match: 15. The CDR3 consists of 15 residues.

This clonotype was detected ten times or more. V is TRBV7-9 and J is TRBJ2-7; D remains ambiguous. Germline CDR1 is SEHNR and CDR2 is FQNEAQ (reference sequence). The CDR3 has 12 residues. Trimming removed 4 bases at V and 6 bases at J, with 10 bases between. This chain's CDR3 is CASSSFPGEQYF. The CDR3 DNA reads as TGTGCCAGCAGCTCCTTCCCCGGCGAGCAGTACTTC.

The sample holds many counts of this clonotype. The rearrangement uses TRBV20-1 and TRBJ2-5; 9 nucleotides align to TRBD2. With V trimmed by 5 bases and J by 2 bases, 3 bases remained unmatched. The CDR3 has 13 amino acids. In germline, CDR1 is DFQATT, CDR2 SNEGSKA (reference sequence). The CDR3 reads CSARTSGQETQYF. The DNA for the CDR3 is TGCAGTGCTCGAACTAGCGGGCAAGAGACCCAGTACTTC.

There are many counts of this clonotype. This chain links TRBV15 with TRBJ1-1; D is perhaps TRBD1 (5 bases). V was clipped by 0 bases and J by 1 base, with 6 bases between them. The CDR3 runs to 14 residues. Germline loops: CDR1 LNHNV, CDR2 YYDKDF (reference sequence). Here the CDR3 reads CATSRDQGNTEAFF. In DNA, the CDR3 is TGTGCCACCAGCAGAGATCAGGGGAACACTGAAGCTTTCTTT.

In its sample, this clonotype was seen many times. This rearrangement joins TRBV7-9 to TRBJ2-7; D perhaps matches TRBD1 (5 bases). The CDR3 runs 14 residues. Germline assignment: CDR1 SEHNR and CDR2 FQNEAQ (reference sequence). Trimming cost V 1 base and J 2 bases, with 9 bases left between them. The CDR3 is CASSLDMTAYEQYF. As DNA, the CDR3 is TGTGCCAGCAGCTTAGATATGACAGCCTACGAGCAGTACTTC.

This clonotype occurred once. The V and J genes are TRBV6-4 and TRBJ1-4; D unclear. The germline V gene has CDR1 MRHNA and CDR2 SNTAGT. V lost 6 bases, J lost 0 bases, and 11 bases lay in between. This CDR3 contains 15 residues. CDR3 residues: CASRDLFATNEKLFF. The CDR3 DNA reads as TGTGCCAGCAGAGATCTTTTTGCAACTAATGAAAAACTGTTTTTT.

This clonotype was found many times. This chain uses TRBV2 with TRBJ2-7, with 11 bases lining up with TRBD1. CDR1 and CDR2 (germline): SNHLY, FYNNEI. This CDR3 is 14 amino acids long. Unmatched junction bases numbered 6, after V lost 6 bases and J lost 5 bases. Here the CDR3 reads CASSPGQGVDEQYF. DNA for the CDR3: TGTGCCAGCAGCCCGGGACAGGGGGTTGACGAGCAGTACTTC.

In regard to this clonotype: A clone one base away is much larger, so this may be a read error. J is TRBJ2-2 and V is TRBV7-2, with D possibly TRBD1 on 5 matching bases. V was clipped by 2 bases and J by 0 bases, with 10 bases between them. The CDR3 length is 16 residues. CDR1 SGHTA and CDR2 FQGNSA come from the germline V gene. CDR3 DNA: TGTGCCAGCAGCTTAACTTCCAGGGCGAACACCGGGGAGCTGTTTTTT. It specifies CASSLTSRANTGELFF.

This chain joins TRBV5-4 and TRBJ2-7; D is uncertain. The V end lost 5 bases, the J end lost 4 bases, and 10 bases lay between the germline ends. The CDR3 is made up of 12 amino acids. Germline CDR1 reads SGHNT; CDR2 reads YYREEE (reference sequence). CDR3 in DNA: TGTGCCAGCAGTATCGGCTTTTACGAGCAGTACTTC. Its protein product is CASSIGFYEQYF.

A remark on this clonotype: Since a much larger clone is just one base distant, this may be a read error. CDR3 nucleotide sequence: TGTGCCAGCAGTTACAGTGGGGACACTGAAGCTTTCTTT. As protein: CASSYSGDTEAFF. This rearrangement joins TRBV9 to TRBJ1-1, with no clear D. This CDR3 has 13 amino acids. In germline, CDR1 is SGDLS, CDR2 YYNGEE. The V gene lost 5 bases and the J gene lost 3 bases, with 11 bases spanning the gap.

This clonotype was seen ten or more times. This chain connects TRBV20-1 to TRBJ2-7; the match to TRBD1 covers 8 bases. Unmatched junction bases numbered 4, after V lost 2 bases and J lost 4 bases. This CDR3 region has 13 residues. CDR1 and CDR2 (germline): DFQATT, SNEGSKA (reference sequence). The CDR3 region is CSARKTGAYEQYF. CDR3 DNA: TGCAGTGCTAGAAAGACAGGGGCTTACGAGCAGTACTTC.

This clonotype was seen ten or more times. The V and J genes are TRBV11-2 and TRBJ2-7; D is unclear. Germline V CDR1 and CDR2: SGHAT, FQNNGV. V was pared by 2 bases and J by 5 bases, with 10 bases between. This CDR3 has 13 amino acids. Here the CDR3 reads CASSLRVAHEQYF. In nucleotides, the CDR3 is TGTGCCAGCAGCTTAAGAGTGGCCCACGAGCAGTACTTC.

This clonotype was seen only once. Just one base apart from a much larger clone, this may be a read error. This sequence joins TRBV5-5 and TRBJ2-7; 8 bases match TRBD2. The CDR3 consists of 15 residues. Germline CDR1 reads SGHKS; CDR2 reads YYEKEE (reference sequence). This CDR3 reads CTSSHPGLADSEQYF. Here the CDR3 DNA reads TGCACCAGCAGCCATCCCGGACTAGCTGATTCCGAGCAGTACTTC.

This clonotype was detected many times. V and J are TRBV5-1 and TRBJ2-5, with 7 bases that match TRBD1. Trimming at V came to 4 bases and at J to 2 bases, leaving 8 bases not matched to a gene. The V gene's germline CDR1 is SGHRS and CDR2 YFSETQ. This CDR3 spans 15 amino acids. The CDR3 coding sequence is TGCGCCAGCAGCCGTTTCGGGACAGCTCAAGAGACCCAGTACTTC. This sequence encodes CASSRFGTAQETQYF.

The chain has TRBV5-1 and TRBJ2-2, with D maybe TRBD2 (5 bases). The ends were cut back, 3 bases at V and 5 bases at J, with 14 bases in the middle. The CDR3 extends over 15 amino acids. CDR1 is SGHRS and CDR2 is YFSETQ in the germline V gene. The CDR3 sequence: CASSWLAGSTGELFF. CDR3 in DNA: TGCGCCAGCAGCTGGCTAGCCGGGTCGACCGGGGAGCTGTTTTTT.

The chain links TRBV29-1 to TRBJ1-4; 8 nucleotides line up with TRBD1. J gave up 5 bases and V 6 bases, and 8 bases lay outside the gene matches. CDR1 and CDR2 from the germline V gene are SQVTM and ANQGSEA. The CDR3 totals 14 residues. The DNA of the CDR3 is TGCAGCGTGGGCACAGGGGGTCAGAATGAAAAACTGTTTTTT. It is translated as CSVGTGGQNEKLFF.

V usage is TRBV19 and J usage is TRBJ1-6; D unclear. The germline gives CDR1 LNHDA, CDR2 SQIVND (reference sequence). The length of the CDR3 is 15 residues. Between the trimmed V and J ends, which lost 5 bases and 7 bases, there was a span of 15 bases. The CDR3 nucleotides read TGTGCCAGTAGTGGCGGTTCTGCGGAGAATTCACCCCTCCACTTT. This codes for CASSGGSAENSPLHF.

The V call is TRBV20-1, the J call TRBJ1-5, with TRBD1 identical over 7 bases. CDR3 length: 13 residues. J lost 4 bases, V lost 4 bases, and 4 bases had no gene match. The germline CDR1 and CDR2 sequences are DFQATT and SNEGSKA (reference sequence). The CDR3 protein is CSANRGGNQPQHF. In DNA, the CDR3 is TGCAGTGCTAACAGGGGAGGGAATCAGCCCCAGCATTTT.

The rearrangement links TRBV24-1 to TRBJ1-1; no firm D call. Trimming removed 5 bases at V and 1 base at J, with 7 bases between. Germline assignment: CDR1 KGHDR and CDR2 SFDVKD. The CDR3 extends over 13 amino acids. The CDR3 protein is CATSGAENTEAFF. CDR3 DNA: TGTGCCACCAGTGGGGCAGAGAACACTGAAGCTTTCTTT.

The rearrangement links TRBV9 to TRBJ2-7, with 14 bases that match TRBD2. Germline V CDR1 and CDR2: SGDLS, YYNGEE. With 4 bases clipped from V and 1 base from J, the junction kept 7 bases outside the gene matches. The CDR3 totals 17 residues. The CDR3 sequence is CASSPEGTSGSSYEQYF. The DNA for the CDR3 is TGTGCCAGCAGCCCCGAGGGGACTAGCGGGAGTTCCTACGAGCAGTACTTC.

This clonotype was counted many times. CDR3 region: CASSVDEGSGETQYF. The CDR3 DNA is TGTGCCAGCAGCGTAGACGAGGGGTCGGGAGAGACCCAGTACTTC. This chain connects TRBV9 to TRBJ2-5, with D possibly called TRBD1 or TRBD2 (5 bases each). CDR1 SGDLS and CDR2 YYNGEE come from the germline V gene. CDR3 length: 15 residues. Trimming shortened V by 0 bases and J by 4 bases, and 13 bases separated the two germline ends.